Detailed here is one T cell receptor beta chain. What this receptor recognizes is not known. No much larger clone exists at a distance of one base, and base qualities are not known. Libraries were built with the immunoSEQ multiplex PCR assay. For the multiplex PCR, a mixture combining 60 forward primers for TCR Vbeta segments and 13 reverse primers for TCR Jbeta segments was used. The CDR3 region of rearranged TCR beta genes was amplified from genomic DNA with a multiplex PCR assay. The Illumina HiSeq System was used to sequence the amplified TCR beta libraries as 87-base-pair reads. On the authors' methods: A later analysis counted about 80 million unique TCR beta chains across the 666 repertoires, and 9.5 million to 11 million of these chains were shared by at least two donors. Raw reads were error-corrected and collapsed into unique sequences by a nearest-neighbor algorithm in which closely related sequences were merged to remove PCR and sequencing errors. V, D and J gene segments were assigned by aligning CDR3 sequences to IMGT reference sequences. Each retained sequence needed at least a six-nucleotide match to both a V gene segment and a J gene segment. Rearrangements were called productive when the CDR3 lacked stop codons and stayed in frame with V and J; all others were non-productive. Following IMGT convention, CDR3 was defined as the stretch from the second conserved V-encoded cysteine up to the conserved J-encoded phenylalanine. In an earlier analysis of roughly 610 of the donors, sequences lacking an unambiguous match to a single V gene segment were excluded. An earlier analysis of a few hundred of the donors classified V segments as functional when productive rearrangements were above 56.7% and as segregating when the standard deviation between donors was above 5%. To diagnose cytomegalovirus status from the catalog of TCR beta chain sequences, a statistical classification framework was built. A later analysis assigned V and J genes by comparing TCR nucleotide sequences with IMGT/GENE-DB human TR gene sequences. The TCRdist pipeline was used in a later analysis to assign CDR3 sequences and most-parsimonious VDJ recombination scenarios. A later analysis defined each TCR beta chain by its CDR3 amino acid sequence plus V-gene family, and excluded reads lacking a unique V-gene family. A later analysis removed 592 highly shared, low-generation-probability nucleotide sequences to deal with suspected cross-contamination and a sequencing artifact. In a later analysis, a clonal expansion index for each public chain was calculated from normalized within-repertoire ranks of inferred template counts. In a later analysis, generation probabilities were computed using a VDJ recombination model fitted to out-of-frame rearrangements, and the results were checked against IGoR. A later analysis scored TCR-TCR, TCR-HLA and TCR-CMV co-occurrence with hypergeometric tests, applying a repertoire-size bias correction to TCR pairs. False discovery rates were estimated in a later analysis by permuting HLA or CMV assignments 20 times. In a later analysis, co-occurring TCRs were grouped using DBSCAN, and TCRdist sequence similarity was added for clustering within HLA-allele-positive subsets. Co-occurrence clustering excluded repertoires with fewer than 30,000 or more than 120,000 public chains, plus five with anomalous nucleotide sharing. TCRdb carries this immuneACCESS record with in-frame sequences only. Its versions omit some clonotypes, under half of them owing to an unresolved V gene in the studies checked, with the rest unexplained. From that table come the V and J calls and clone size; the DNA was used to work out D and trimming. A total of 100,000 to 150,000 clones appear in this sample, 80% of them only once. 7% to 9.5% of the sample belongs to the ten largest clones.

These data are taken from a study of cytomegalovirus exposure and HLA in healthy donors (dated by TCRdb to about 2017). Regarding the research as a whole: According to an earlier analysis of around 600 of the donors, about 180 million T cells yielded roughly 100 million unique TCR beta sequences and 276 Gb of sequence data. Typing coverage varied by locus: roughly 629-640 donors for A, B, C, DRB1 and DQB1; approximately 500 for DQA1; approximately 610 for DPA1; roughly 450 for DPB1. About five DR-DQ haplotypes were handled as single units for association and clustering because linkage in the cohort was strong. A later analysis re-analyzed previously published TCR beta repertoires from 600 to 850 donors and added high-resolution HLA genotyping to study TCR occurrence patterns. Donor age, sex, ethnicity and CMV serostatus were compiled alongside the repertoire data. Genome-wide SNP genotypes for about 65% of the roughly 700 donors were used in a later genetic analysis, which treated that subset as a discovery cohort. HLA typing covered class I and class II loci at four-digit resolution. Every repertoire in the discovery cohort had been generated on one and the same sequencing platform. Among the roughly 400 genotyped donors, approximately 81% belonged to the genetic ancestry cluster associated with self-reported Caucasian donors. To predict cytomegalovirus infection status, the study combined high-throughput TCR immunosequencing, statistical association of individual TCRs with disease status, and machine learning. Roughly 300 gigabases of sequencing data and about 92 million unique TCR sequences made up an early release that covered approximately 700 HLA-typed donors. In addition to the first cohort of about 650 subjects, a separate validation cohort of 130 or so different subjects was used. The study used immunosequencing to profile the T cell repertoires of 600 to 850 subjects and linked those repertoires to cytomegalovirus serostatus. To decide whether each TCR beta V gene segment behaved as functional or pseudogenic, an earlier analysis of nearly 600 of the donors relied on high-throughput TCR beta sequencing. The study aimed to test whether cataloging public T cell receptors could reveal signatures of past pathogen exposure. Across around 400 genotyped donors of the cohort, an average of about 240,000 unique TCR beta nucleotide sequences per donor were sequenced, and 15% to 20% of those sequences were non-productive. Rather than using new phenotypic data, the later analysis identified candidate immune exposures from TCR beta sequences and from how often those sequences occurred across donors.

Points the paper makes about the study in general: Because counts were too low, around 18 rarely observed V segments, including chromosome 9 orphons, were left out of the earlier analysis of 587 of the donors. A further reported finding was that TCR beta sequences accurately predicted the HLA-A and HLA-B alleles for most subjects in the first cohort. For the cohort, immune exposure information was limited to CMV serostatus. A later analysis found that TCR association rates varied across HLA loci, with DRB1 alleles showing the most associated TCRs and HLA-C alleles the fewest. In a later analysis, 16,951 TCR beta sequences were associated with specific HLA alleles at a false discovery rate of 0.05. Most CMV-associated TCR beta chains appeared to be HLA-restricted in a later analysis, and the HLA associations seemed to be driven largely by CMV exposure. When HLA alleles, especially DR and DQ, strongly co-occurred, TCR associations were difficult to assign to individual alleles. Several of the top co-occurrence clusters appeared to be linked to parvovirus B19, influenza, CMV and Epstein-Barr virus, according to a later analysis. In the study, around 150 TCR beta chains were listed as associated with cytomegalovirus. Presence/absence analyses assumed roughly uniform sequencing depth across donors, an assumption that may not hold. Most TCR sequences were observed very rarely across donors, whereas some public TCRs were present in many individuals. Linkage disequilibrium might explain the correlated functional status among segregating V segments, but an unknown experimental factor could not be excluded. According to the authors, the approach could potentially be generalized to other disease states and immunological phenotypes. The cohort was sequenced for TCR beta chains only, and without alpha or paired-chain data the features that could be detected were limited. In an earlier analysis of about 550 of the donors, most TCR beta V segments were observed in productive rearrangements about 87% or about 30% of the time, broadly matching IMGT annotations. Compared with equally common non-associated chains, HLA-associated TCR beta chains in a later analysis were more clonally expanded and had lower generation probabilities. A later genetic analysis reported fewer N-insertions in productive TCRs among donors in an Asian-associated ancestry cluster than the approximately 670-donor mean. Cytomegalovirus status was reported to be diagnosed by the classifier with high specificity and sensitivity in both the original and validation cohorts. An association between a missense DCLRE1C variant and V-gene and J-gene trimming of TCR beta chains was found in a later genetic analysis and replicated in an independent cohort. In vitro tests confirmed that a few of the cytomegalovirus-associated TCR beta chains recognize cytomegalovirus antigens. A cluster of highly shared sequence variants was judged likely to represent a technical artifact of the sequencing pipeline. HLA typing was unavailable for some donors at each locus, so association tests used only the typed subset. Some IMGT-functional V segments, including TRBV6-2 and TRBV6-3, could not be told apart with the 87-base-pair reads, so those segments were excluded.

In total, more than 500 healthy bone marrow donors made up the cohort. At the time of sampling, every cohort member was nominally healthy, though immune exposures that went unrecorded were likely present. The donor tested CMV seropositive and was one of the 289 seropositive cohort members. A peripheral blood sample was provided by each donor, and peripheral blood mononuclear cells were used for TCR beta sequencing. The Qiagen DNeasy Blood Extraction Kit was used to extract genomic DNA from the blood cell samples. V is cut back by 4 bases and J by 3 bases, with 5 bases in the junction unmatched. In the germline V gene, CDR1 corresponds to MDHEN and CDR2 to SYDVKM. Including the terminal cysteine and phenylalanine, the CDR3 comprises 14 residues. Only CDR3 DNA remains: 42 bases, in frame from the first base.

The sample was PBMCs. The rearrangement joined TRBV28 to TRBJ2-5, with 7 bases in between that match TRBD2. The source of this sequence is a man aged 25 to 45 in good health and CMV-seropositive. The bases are TGTGCCAGCAGTTCCCCGCTAGCGGAAGAGACCCAGTACTTC. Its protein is CASSSPLAEETQYF.